This T cell receptor beta chain emerged from a study of blood T cell repertoires in COVID-19. Study-wide background: Material from acute and convalescent COVID-19 was sourced from the United States, Italy and Spain. Nucleic acid was either cDNA or gDNA, and it came from T cells, B-cell-depleted T cells, or PBMCs.

Generated by immunoSEQ multiplex PCR, the TCRdb table keeps only in-frame clones and is missing some. The sample consists of 150,000 to 200,000 clones, roughly three quarters of them appearing once. With V trimmed by 10 bases and J by 0 bases, 8 bases remained unmatched. The CDR3 runs to 16 residues. Per germline, CDR1 MDHEN and CDR2 SYDVKM. Participants, roughly 18 to 90 years old, spanned about 26 US areas. In assigning cohorts, the study relied on participant-reported clinical history. Specimen: PBMCs or T cells enriched from blood (not recorded which). The TCR comes from a woman between 45 and 65 years old with acute COVID-19. The J gene is TRBJ2-6, the V gene TRBV28; 8 positions agree with TRBD1. The CDR3 DNA sequence: TGTGCCATCACGGGACAGGACGTCTCTGGGGCCAACGTCCTGACTTTC. It codes for CAITGQDVSGANVLTF.